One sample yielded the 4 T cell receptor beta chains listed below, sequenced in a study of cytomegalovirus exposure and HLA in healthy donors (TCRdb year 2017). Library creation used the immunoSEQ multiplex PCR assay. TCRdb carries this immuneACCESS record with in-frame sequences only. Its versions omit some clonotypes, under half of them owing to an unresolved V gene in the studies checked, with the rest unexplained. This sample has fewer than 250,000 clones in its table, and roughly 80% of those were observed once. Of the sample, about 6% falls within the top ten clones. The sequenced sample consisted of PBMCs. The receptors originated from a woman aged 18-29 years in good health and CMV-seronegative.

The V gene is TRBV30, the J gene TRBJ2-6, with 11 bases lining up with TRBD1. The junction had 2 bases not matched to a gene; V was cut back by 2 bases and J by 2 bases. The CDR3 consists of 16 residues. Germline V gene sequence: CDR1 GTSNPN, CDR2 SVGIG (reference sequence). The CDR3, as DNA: TGTGCCTGGAGTCCGGGACAGGGGGCTGGGGCCAACGTCCTGACTTTC. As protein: CAWSPGQGAGANVLTF.

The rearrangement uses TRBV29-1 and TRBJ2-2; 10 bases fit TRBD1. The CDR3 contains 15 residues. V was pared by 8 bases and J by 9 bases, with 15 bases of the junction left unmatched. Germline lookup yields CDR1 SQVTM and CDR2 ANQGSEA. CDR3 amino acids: CSTWLDRGETWELFF. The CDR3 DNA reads TGCAGCACGTGGCTGGACAGGGGGGAAACCTGGGAGCTGTTTTTT.

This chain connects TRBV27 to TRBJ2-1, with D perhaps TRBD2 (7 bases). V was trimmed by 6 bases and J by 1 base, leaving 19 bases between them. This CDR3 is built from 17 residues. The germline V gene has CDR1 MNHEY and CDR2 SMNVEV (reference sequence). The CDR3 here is CASSPPGEGGSYNEQFF. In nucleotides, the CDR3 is TGTGCCAGCAGCCCCCCTGGGGAGGGGGGGTCCTACAATGAGCAGTTCTTC.

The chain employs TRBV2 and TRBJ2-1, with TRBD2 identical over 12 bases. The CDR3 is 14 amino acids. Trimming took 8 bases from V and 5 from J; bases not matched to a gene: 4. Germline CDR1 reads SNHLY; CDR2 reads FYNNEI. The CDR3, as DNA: TGTGCCAGCCGGACTAGCGGGACCCACAATGAGCAGTTCTTC. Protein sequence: CASRTSGTHNEQFF.